Included here is one TCR beta chain sequence, with context. As yet, its antigen is unknown. CD8+ and CD4+ T cells circulating in blood were sequenced for TCR beta. Isolation of CD8+ and CD4+ T cells was performed negatively, whereas enrichment of TEMRA cells was done by FACS. This sample was taken from a study of CD8 T cells in Susac syndrome. General observations from the study: A relatively small number of individuals underwent TCR sequencing and HLA analysis.

CDR1 DFQATT and CDR2 SNEGSKA come from the germline V gene (reference sequence). This CDR3 has 13 residues. The V gene lost 7 bases and the J gene lost 2 bases, with 15 bases spanning the gap. cDNA came from around 0.54 to 1 ug RNA primed by random hexamers. It was immunoSEQ multiplex PCR that amplified TCR beta CDR3 across 54 Vbeta and 13 Jbeta. TCRdb independently ran MiXCR on the immunoSEQ multiplex PCR reads; one entry per CDR3 protein. The sample gives 130,000 to 150,000 distinct CDR3 sequences, around 94% of which show up once; approximately 0.25% is in the top ten. The sequenced sample was CD8+ T cells from PBMCs. The rearrangement links TRBV20-1 to TRBJ2-7, with D unresolved. This receptor was obtained from a human donor in good health. CDR3 in amino acids: CSGSGFSTYEQYF. CDR3 DNA sequence: TGCAGTGGTAGTGGGTTTTCGACCTACGAGCAGTACTTC.